Listed below are T cell receptor beta chains from one sample, sequenced in a study of control samples from healthy donors and cancer patients. Here immunoSEQ multiplex PCR was the method, and the copy in TCRdb shows in-frame clones only, minus some. The sample includes around 90,000 clones, over 75% of them seen just once. The sample comprised blood. The receptors shown here come from a woman aged 40 to 50 in good health. Both conserved end residues are part of each CDR3. Fields, in order: clone size, D gene, V gene, J gene, CDR3 protein, CDR3 DNA. A D gene is named only where the DNA matches it firmly. The size field is filled for only some rows; it gives once, few, many or a size class.

size: NA
D: TRBD1
V: TRBV27
J: TRBJ2-7
CDR3: CASSLVRTGQSYEQYF
DNA: TGTGCCAGCAGTTTGGTCCGGACAGGGCAATCCTACGAGCAGTACTTC

size: NA
D: NA
V: TRBV6-5
J: TRBJ2-1
CDR3: CASSHELGNEQFF
DNA: TGTGCCAGCAGCCACGAATTGGGTAATGAGCAGTTCTTC

size: NA
D: NA
V: TRBV6-4
J: TRBJ2-3
CDR3: CASSSDDTDTQYF
DNA: TGTGCCAGCAGTTCGGACGACACAGATACGCAGTATTTT

size: NA
D: TRBD1
V: TRBV20-1
J: TRBJ1-2
CDR3: CSASLGQGLSSGYTF
DNA: TGCAGTGCTAGTTTGGGACAGGGGCTTTCTTCTGGCTACACCTTC

size: NA
D: TRBD1
V: TRBV6-1
J: TRBJ1-2
CDR3: CTSSEWTGTGYTF
DNA: TGTACCAGCAGTGAATGGACAGGGACCGGCTACACCTTC

size: NA
D: NA
V: TRBV19
J: TRBJ1-5
CDR3: CASIAAGSRSNQPQHF
DNA: TGTGCCAGTATAGCTGCAGGTTCGCGAAGCAATCAGCCCCAGCATTTT

size: NA
D: NA
V: TRBV10-3
J: TRBJ2-5
CDR3: CATRASGDKETQYF
DNA: TGTGCCACCCGAGCCTCAGGGGATAAAGAGACCCAGTACTTC

size: NA
D: NA
V: TRBV27
J: TRBJ2-1
CDR3: CASSLRGGPYNEQFF
DNA: TGTGCCAGCAGTTTAAGGGGGGGCCCCTACAATGAGCAGTTCTTC

size: NA
D: NA
V: TRBV19
J: TRBJ2-1
CDR3: CASSITGWTYNEQFF
DNA: TGTGCCAGTAGTATAACAGGTTGGACCTACAATGAGCAGTTCTTC

size: NA
D: TRBD1
V: TRBV5-1
J: TRBJ1-2
CDR3: CASSTDRGFYGYTF
DNA: TGCGCCAGCAGCACGGACAGGGGGTTTTATGGCTACACCTTC

size: NA
D: TRBD1
V: TRBV6-2/TRBV6-3
J: TRBJ2-5
CDR3: CASSFRDSKRVAQYF
DNA: TGTGCCAGCAGTTTCCGGGACAGCAAGAGAGTGGCCCAGTACTTC

size: once
D: NA
V: TRBV30
J: TRBJ2-7
CDR3: CAWSKVGRPYEQYF
DNA: TGTGCCTGGAGTAAGGTTGGCAGGCCCTACGAGCAGTACTTC

size: NA
D: NA
V: TRBV13
J: TRBJ2-7
CDR3: CASSLGQRSSYEQYF
DNA: TGTGCCAGCAGCTTAGGACAGAGGAGCTCCTACGAGCAGTACTTC

size: NA
D: NA
V: TRBV6-6
J: TRBJ2-7
CDR3: CASSYTQTSYEQYF
DNA: TGTGCCAGCAGTTACACCCAGACCTCCTACGAGCAGTACTTC

size: NA
D: NA
V: TRBV10-3
J: TRBJ1-3
CDR3: CAITSGSGGNTIYF
DNA: TGTGCCATCACCTCGGGGTCGGGTGGAAACACCATATATTTT

size: NA
D: NA
V: TRBV3-1/TRBV3-2
J: TRBJ2-5
CDR3: CASSQELFQETQYF
DNA: TGTGCCAGCAGTCAGGAACTATTCCAAGAGACCCAGTACTTC

size: NA
D: TRBD1
V: TRBV13
J: TRBJ2-1
CDR3: CASSDRDRGYNEQFF
DNA: TGTGCCAGCAGCGACCGGGACAGGGGATACAATGAGCAGTTCTTC

size: NA
D: NA
V: TRBV7-2
J: TRBJ1-2
CDR3: CASSLMTRGGYTF
DNA: TGTGCCAGCAGCTTAATGACACGGGGGGGCTACACCTTC

size: NA
D: NA
V: TRBV2
J: TRBJ2-2
CDR3: CASSLTSNSGELFF
DNA: TGTGCCAGCAGCTTAACTAGTAACTCCGGGGAGCTGTTTTTT

size: NA
D: NA
V: TRBV27
J: TRBJ2-3
CDR3: CASGRTDSGTDTQYF
DNA: TGTGCCAGCGGAAGGACCGACAGCGGCACAGATACGCAGTATTTT

size: once
D: NA
V: TRBV19
J: TRBJ2-7
CDR3: CASSPGTSAYEQYF
DNA: TGTGCCAGTAGTCCCGGGACGTCCGCCTACGAGCAGTACTTC

size: NA
D: NA
V: TRBV7-3
J: TRBJ2-2
CDR3: CASSLTPGMGGRNTGELFF
DNA: TGTGCCAGCAGCTTAACGCCCGGTATGGGCGGGCGGAACACCGGGGAGCTGTTTTTT

size: NA
D: NA
V: TRBV19
J: TRBJ1-5
CDR3: CASRIRIAGNQPQHF
DNA: TGTGCCAGTAGGATCAGGATTGCCGGCAATCAGCCCCAGCATTTT

size: few
D: TRBD1
V: TRBV7-2
J: TRBJ1-6
CDR3: CASSSRPRQGASSF
DNA: TGTGCCAGCAGCTCGAGACCCCGACAGGGGGCTTCCTCATTT

size: NA
D: TRBD1
V: TRBV4-3
J: TRBJ2-1
CDR3: CASSLQEGDRDEQFF
DNA: TGCGCCAGCAGCCTCCAGGAGGGGGACAGGGATGAGCAGTTCTTC

size: NA
D: TRBD1
V: TRBV4-1
J: TRBJ1-2
CDR3: CASSRDRDYLYGYTF
DNA: TGCGCCAGCAGCCGGGACAGGGATTATTTATATGGCTACACCTTC

size: NA
D: NA
V: TRBV27
J: TRBJ2-4
CDR3: CASSLGGLAKNIQYF
DNA: TGTGCCAGCAGTCTAGGGGGTCTCGCCAAAAACATTCAGTACTTC

size: NA
D: NA
V: TRBV25-1
J: TRBJ2-5
CDR3: CASSELGGEETQYF
DNA: TGTGCCAGCAGTGAATTAGGTGGGGAAGAGACCCAGTACTTC